This passage covers 14 T cell receptor beta chains from one sample sequenced in a study of blood T cells in healthy people across ages. Then a second PCR, running about 6 to 12 cycles, was carried out with a sample-barcoded 5' primer and a J-beta primer mix. TCRdb reanalysed the 5' RACE reads using MiXCR and keeps one entry per CDR3 protein. The repertoire holds roughly 1.7 million distinct CDR3 sequences, with around 35% as singletons. Sequenced sample: blood. The source is a woman in her 30s in good health.

Ten or more counts support this clonotype. This rearrangement joins TRBV4-2 to TRBJ2-5; TRBD2 matches at 13 bases. V lost 0 bases and J lost 5; bases outside the gene matches: 3. Germline CDR1 is LGHNA and CDR2 is YNFKEQ. This CDR3 spans 16 amino acids. Written as DNA, the CDR3 is TGTGCCAGCAGCCAAGAACTAGCGGGGGGGCCGGAGACCCAGTACTTC. Translated, it gives CASSQELAGGPETQYF.

This clonotype was seen more than once but under ten times. The V and J genes are TRBV6-1 and TRBJ1-5; D unclear. The germline V gene has CDR1 MNHNS and CDR2 SASEGT. CDR3 length: 13 residues. Trimming shortened V by 6 bases and J by 7 bases, and 13 bases separated the two germline ends. CDR3 bases: TGTGCCAGCAGCGGCGCGGGGAAACAGCCCCAGCATTTT. This gives the protein CASSGAGKQPQHF.

The J gene is TRBJ1-4, the V gene TRBV20-1; perhaps TRBD1 as D (5 bases). CDR1 is DFQATT and CDR2 is SNEGSKA in the germline V gene (reference sequence). V shed 0 bases and J shed 4 bases, with 12 bases lying between them. The CDR3 consists of 15 residues. Written as DNA, the CDR3 is TGCAGTGCTAGAGAAAGGCGGGGCCTTAATGAAAAACTGTTTTTT. Amino acids: CSARERRGLNEKLFF.

V and J are TRBV6-5 and TRBJ2-1; D possibly corresponds to TRBD2 (5 bases). CDR3 size: 16 residues. Trimming removed 2 bases from V and 0 bases from J, with 11 bases in between. CDR1 and CDR2 from the germline V gene are MNHEY and SVGAGI. CDR3 amino acids: CASSYAGKSSYNEQFF. The CDR3 coding sequence is TGTGCCAGCAGTTACGCCGGGAAAAGCTCCTACAATGAGCAGTTCTTC.

The rearrangement uses TRBV28 and TRBJ2-7; 7 bases map to TRBD2. CDR1 is MDHEN and CDR2 is SYDVKM in the germline V gene. Trimming at V came to 9 bases and at J to 6 bases, leaving 17 bases not matched to a gene. There are 15 residues in the CDR3. CDR3 DNA: TGTGCCAGTAGATCAAGCCCAGCGGGATCCCTCGAGCAGTACTTC. It translates to CASRSSPAGSLEQYF.

J is TRBJ1-2 and V is TRBV15; tentatively, D is TRBD1 (5 bases). This CDR3 has 16 amino acids. The ends were cut back, 0 bases at V and 8 bases at J, with 19 bases in the middle. Germline V gene sequence: CDR1 LNHNV, CDR2 YYDKDF (reference sequence). DNA of the CDR3: TGTGCCACCAGCAGAGATCGGATAGGGTCGGGGCCAGGCTACACCTTC. Its translation: CATSRDRIGSGPGYTF.

This clonotype was seen a few times. This rearrangement joins TRBV10-3 to TRBJ2-7, with D unclear. Germline V gene data show CDR1 as ENHRY and CDR2 as SYGVKD. The CDR3 loop spans 12 amino acids. The V and J ends lost 8 bases and 6 bases respectively, with 14 bases between them. CDR3 sequence (DNA): TGTGCCATCGAGGCTTCGTCGGGCGAGCAGTACTTC. Protein product: CAIEASSGEQYF.

J is TRBJ2-7 and V is TRBV9, with D perhaps matching TRBD1 (5 bases). The germline CDR1 and CDR2 sequences are SGDLS and YYNGEE. This CDR3 has 15 amino acids. The V and J ends lost 0 bases and 0 bases respectively, with 10 bases between them. In nucleotides, the CDR3 is TGTGCCAGCAGCGTAGAAGGGGCCAACTCCTACGAGCAGTACTTC. Residues: CASSVEGANSYEQYF.

The chain has TRBV27 and TRBJ1-2, with TRBD1 as a possible D gene (6 bases). The CDR3 contains 13 residues. The germline gives CDR1 MNHEY, CDR2 SMNVEV (reference sequence). Trimming took off 9 bases at V and 1 base at J, with 12 bases between the two ends. The CDR3 loop reads CARSRDNNYGYTF. In nucleotides, the CDR3 is TGTGCCAGGAGCAGGGACAATAACTATGGCTACACCTTC.

This chain links TRBV25-1 with TRBJ2-1, with 10 bases identical to TRBD2. V lost 2 bases, J lost 3 bases, and 7 bases stayed unmatched. The germline V gene encodes CDR1 MGHDK and CDR2 SYGVNS. CDR3 size: 17 residues. The chain's CDR3 is CASSELMASGGYNEQFF. The CDR3 region has the DNA TGTGCCAGCAGTGAACTTATGGCTAGCGGGGGCTACAATGAGCAGTTCTTC.

CDR3 coding DNA: TGCGCCAGCAGCCAAGATGGGCTAGCGGGGTATTGGAGTGAGCAGTTCTTC. This sequence encodes CASSQDGLAGYWSEQFF. The rearrangement uses TRBV4-1 and TRBJ2-1; 9 bases line up with TRBD2. Losses at the gene ends were 0 bases for V and 9 bases for J; bases not matched to a gene: 12. The CDR3 extends over 17 amino acids. Germline lookup yields CDR1 MGHRA and CDR2 YSYEKL.

The CDR3 region is CAWIGLAGASSYNEQFF. CDR3 DNA: TGTGCCTGGATTGGACTAGCGGGCGCGAGCTCCTACAATGAGCAGTTCTTC. This chain links TRBV30 with TRBJ2-1; 11 nucleotides match TRBD2. This CDR3 has 17 residues. V was clipped by 4 bases and J by 0 bases; unmatched bases: 8. Germline V gene lookup returns CDR1 GTSNPN and CDR2 SVGIG (reference sequence).

This clonotype occurred a few times. The rearrangement joins TRBV24-1 to TRBJ1-2; D is perhaps TRBD1 (5 bases). V gave up 3 bases and J gave up 6 bases, with 10 bases separating them. This CDR3 is built from 13 residues. The germline gives CDR1 KGHDR, CDR2 SFDVKD. The CDR3 here is CATSDPGIHGYTF. The DNA for the CDR3 is TGTGCCACCAGTGATCCAGGGATTCATGGCTACACCTTC.

In this sample, this clonotype turned up many times. The rearrangement uses TRBV20-1 and TRBJ2-1; 8 nucleotides align to TRBD2. This CDR3 is built from 16 residues. V shed 3 bases, J shed 2 bases, and the junction held 9 bases outside the gene matches. Germline V CDR1 and CDR2: DFQATT, SNEGSKA (reference sequence). In DNA, the CDR3 is TGCAGTGCTAGGGGGGCCGGGACTAGTACCTACAATGAGCAGTTCTTC. Encoded protein: CSARGAGTSTYNEQFF.